This is a list of T cell receptor beta chains from one sample in a study of Ad26.COV2.S vaccination and SARS-CoV-2 variants. The method was immunoSEQ multiplex PCR; TCRdb's version includes in-frame clones alone and lacks a portion of them. The table records about 680,000 clones, about 89% of them present only once. Source: peripheral blood, taken in a trial of Ad26.COV2.S vaccine versus placebo. The origin of the receptors is a person aged 18 to 59 who received the Ad26.COV2.S COVID-19 vaccine or a placebo. The CDR3 runs from the conserved cysteine through the conserved F or W. Each record gives: CDR3 protein, CDR3 DNA, V gene, J gene, D gene. A D gene is named only where the DNA matches it firmly.

CASSPRGQGIYGYTF,TGTGCCAGCAGCCCCAGGGGACAGGGAATATATGGCTACACCTTC,TRBV3-1/TRBV3-2,TRBJ1-2,TRBD1
CASREGDSRYEQYF,TGTGCCAGCAGGGAGGGGGACAGCCGGTACGAGCAGTACTTC,TRBV6-5,TRBJ2-7,.
CASSLAIPSLVSQETQYF,TGTGCCAGCAGCTTAGCAATCCCAAGCCTCGTATCCCAAGAGACCCAGTACTTC,TRBV7-8,TRBJ2-5,.
CASSLSPDLRTGELFF,TGTGCCAGCAGCTTGTCCCCTGATCTTAGAACCGGGGAGCTGTTTTTT,TRBV5-4,TRBJ2-2,.
CASSPGTSGIYEQFF,TGTGCCAGCTCACCGGGGACTAGCGGGATCTATGAGCAGTTCTTC,TRBV18,TRBJ2-1,TRBD2
CASSFGQNTEAFF,TGTGCCAGCAGCTTTGGGCAGAACACTGAAGCTTTCTTT,TRBV11-2,TRBJ1-1,.
CSVEGQETSGANVLTF,TGCAGCGTAGAGGGACAGGAAACCTCTGGGGCCAACGTCCTGACTTTC,TRBV29-1,TRBJ2-6,TRBD1
CASSQVLDDYNEQFF,TGTGCCAGCAGCCAAGTACTAGACGACTACAATGAGCAGTTCTTC,TRBV4-2,TRBJ2-1,.
CACKSGNTIYF,TGTGCCTGCAAGTCTGGAAACACCATATATTTT,TRBV19,TRBJ1-3,.
CASSDGDGSDTQYF,TGTGCCAGCAGTGACGGGGACGGATCAGATACGCAGTATTTT,TRBV2,TRBJ2-3,.
CATSGAQGRGANVLTF,TGTGCCACCAGTGGGGCACAGGGGAGGGGGGCCAACGTCCTGACTTTC,TRBV24-1,TRBJ2-6,.
CASSDPGTGTEAFF,TGTGCCAGCAGCGACCCTGGGACAGGGACTGAAGCTTTCTTT,TRBV2,TRBJ1-1,TRBD1